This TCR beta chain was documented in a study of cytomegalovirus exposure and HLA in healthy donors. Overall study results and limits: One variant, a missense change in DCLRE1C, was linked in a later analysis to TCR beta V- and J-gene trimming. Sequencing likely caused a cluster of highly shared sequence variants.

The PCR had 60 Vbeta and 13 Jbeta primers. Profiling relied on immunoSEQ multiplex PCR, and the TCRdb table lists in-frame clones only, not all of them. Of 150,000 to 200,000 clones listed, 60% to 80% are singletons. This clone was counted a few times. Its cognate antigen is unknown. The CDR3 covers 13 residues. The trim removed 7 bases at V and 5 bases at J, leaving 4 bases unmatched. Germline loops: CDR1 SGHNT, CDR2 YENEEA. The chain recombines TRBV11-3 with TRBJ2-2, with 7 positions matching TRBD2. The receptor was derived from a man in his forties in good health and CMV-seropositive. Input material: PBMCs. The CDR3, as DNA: TGTGCCAGCACCAGCGGGACGACCGGGGAGCTGTTTTTT. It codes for CASTSGTTGELFF.